The clone carrying this T cell receptor (beta chain) was detected a few times. Assay used: immunoSEQ multiplex PCR; TCRdb lists only in-frame clones, some missing. The table has tens of thousands of clones, 78% seen once. This sample was taken from a study of T cell responses to AZD1222 COVID-19 vaccine. The receptor's source is an adult who received the AZD1222 COVID-19 vaccine. Material: peripheral blood, obtained 28 days after the second AZD1222 dose.

The CDR3 reads CASSLERAKEQYV. Written as DNA, the CDR3 is TGTGCCAGCAGCTTAGAGCGGGCTAAGGAGCAGTACGTC. The V call is TRBV7-2, the J call TRBJ2-7; TRBD2 is a possible D gene (6 bases). Germline V CDR1 and CDR2: SGHTA, FQGNSA. CDR3 size: 13 residues. Between the trimmed V and J ends, which lost 1 base and 7 bases, there was a span of 11 bases.